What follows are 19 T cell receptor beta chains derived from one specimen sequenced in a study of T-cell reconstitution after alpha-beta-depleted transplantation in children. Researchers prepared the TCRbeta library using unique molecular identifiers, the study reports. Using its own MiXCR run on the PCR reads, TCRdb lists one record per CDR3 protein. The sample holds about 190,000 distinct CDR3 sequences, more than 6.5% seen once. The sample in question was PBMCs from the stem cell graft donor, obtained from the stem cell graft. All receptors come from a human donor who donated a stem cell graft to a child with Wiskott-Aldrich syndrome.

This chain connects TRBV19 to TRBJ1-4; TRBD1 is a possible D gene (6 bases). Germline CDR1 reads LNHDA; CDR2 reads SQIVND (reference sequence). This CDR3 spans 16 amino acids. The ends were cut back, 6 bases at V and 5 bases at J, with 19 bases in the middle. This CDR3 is CASSLRGSGRNEKLFF. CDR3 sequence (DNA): TGTGCCAGTAGCCTAAGGGGGTCGGGACGAAATGAAAAACTGTTTTTT.

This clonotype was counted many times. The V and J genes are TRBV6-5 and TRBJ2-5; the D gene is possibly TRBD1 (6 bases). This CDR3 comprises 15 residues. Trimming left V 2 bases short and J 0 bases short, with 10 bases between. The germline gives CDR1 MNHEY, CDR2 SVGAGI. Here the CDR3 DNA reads TGTGCCAGCAGTTACGAGGACAGACACCAAGAGACCCAGTACTTC. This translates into CASSYEDRHQETQYF.

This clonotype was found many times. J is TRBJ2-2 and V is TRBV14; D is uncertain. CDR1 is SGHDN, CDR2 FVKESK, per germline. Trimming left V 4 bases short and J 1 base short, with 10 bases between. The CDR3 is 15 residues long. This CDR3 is CASSLSLGNTGELFF. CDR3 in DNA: TGTGCCAGCAGCCTGAGTCTTGGGAACACCGGGGAGCTGTTTTTT.

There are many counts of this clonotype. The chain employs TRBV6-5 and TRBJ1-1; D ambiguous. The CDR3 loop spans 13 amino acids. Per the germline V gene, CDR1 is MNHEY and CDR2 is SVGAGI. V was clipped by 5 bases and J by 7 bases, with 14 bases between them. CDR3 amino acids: CASSPGGRNEAFF. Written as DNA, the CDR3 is TGTGCCAGCAGTCCCGGCGGGCGAAATGAAGCTTTCTTT.

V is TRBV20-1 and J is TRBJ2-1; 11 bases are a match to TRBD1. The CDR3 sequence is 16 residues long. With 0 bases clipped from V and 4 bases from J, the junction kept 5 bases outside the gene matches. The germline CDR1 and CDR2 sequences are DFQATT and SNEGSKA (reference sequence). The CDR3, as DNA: TGCAGTGCTAGAGACCAGGGGACAGGGGGGTACAATGAGCAGTTCTTC. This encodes CSARDQGTGGYNEQFF.

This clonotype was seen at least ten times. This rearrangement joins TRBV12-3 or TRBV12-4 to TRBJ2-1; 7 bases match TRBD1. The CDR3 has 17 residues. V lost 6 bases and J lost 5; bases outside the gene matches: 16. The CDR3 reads CASSPKILGTVHNEQFF. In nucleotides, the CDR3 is TGTGCCAGCAGCCCGAAGATTCTGGGGACAGTCCACAATGAGCAGTTCTTC.

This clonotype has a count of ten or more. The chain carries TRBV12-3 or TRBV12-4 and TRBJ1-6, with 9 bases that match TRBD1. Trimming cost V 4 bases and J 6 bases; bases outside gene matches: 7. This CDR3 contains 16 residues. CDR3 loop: CASSSGTGMLNSPLHF. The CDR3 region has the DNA TGTGCCAGCAGTTCCGGGACAGGGATGCTTAATTCACCCCTCCACTTT.

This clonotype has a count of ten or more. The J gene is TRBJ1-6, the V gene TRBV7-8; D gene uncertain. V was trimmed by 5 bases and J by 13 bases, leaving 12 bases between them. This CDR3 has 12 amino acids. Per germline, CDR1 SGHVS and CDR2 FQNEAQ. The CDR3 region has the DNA TGTGCCAGCAGCGAGTCTGCCCGGCCCCTCCACTTT. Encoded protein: CASSESARPLHF.

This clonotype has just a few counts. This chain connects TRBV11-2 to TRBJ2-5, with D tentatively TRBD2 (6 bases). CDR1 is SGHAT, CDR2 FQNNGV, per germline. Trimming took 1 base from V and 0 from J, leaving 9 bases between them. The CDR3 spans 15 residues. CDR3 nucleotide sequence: TGTGCCAGCAGCTTAGTTGGGGGGAACCAAGAGACCCAGTACTTC. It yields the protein CASSLVGGNQETQYF.

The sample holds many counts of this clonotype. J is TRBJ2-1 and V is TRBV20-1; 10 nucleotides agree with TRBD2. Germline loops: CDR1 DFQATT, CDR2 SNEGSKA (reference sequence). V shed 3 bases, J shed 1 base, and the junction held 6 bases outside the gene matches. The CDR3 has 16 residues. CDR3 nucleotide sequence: TGCAGTGCTAGGGCCTCTAGCGGGGGATCCTACAATGAGCAGTTCTTC. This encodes CSARASSGGSYNEQFF.

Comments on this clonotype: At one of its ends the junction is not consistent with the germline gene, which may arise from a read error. CDR3 DNA sequence: TGTGCCAGCAGCCCCGGGATCTCCTACTATGAGCAGTTCTTC. Its translation is CASSPGISYYEQFF. J is TRBJ2-1 and V is TRBV4-2, with TRBD2 as a possible D gene (5 bases). This CDR3 is built from 14 residues. Germline CDR1 reads LGHNA; CDR2 reads YNFKEQ.

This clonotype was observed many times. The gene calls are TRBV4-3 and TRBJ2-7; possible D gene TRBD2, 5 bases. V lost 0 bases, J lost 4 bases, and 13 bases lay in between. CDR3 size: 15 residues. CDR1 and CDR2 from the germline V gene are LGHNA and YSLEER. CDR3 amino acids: CASSQDSGEGYEQYF. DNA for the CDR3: TGCGCCAGCAGCCAAGACAGCGGCGAGGGTTACGAGCAGTACTTC.

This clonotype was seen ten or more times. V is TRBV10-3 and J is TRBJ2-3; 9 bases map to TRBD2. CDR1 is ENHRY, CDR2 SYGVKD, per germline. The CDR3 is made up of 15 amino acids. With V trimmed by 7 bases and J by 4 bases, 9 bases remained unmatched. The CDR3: CAINAARGGPDTQYF. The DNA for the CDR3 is TGTGCCATCAATGCGGCGCGGGGGGGTCCAGATACGCAGTATTTT.

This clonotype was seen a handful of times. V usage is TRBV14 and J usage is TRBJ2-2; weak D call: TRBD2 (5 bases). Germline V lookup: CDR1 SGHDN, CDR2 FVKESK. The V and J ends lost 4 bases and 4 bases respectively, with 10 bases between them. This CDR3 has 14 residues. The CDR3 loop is CASSPRGFTGELFF. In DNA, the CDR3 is TGTGCCAGCAGCCCCCGCGGGTTCACCGGGGAGCTGTTTTTT.

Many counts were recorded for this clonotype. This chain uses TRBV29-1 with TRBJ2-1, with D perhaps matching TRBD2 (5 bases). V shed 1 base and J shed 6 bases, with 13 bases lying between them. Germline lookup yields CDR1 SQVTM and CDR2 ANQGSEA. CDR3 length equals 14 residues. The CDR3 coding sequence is TGCAGCGTTGAAGGGGCCGGGGTGATCAATGAGCAGTTCTTC. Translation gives CSVEGAGVINEQFF.

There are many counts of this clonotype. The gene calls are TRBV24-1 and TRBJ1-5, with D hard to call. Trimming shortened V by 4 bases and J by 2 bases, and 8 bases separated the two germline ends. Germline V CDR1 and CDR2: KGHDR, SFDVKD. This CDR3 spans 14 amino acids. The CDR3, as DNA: TGTGCCACCAGTGAGGGTTGGGGCAATCAGCCCCAGCATTTT. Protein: CATSEGWGNQPQHF.

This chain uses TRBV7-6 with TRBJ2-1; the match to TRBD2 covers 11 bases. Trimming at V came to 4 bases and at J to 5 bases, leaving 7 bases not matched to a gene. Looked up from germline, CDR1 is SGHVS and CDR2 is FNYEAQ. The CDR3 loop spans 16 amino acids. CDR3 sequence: CASSSLAGVAHNEQFF. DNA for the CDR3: TGTGCCAGCAGCTCACTAGCGGGAGTTGCACACAATGAGCAGTTCTTC.

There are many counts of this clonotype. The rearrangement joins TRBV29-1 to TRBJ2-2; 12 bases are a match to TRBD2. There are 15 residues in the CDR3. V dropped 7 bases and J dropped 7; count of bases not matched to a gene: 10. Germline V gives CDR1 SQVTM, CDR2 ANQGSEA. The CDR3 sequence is CSAPLAGGHLGELFF. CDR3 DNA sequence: TGCAGCGCCCCACTAGCGGGAGGCCACCTCGGGGAGCTGTTTTTT.

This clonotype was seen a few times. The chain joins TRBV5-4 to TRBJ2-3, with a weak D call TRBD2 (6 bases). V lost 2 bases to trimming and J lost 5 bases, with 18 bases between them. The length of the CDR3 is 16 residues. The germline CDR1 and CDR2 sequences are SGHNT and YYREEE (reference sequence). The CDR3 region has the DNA TGTGCCAGCAGCTTTGGGGTGGGAGGAGCAGGAGATACGCAGTATTTT. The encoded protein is CASSFGVGGAGDTQYF.